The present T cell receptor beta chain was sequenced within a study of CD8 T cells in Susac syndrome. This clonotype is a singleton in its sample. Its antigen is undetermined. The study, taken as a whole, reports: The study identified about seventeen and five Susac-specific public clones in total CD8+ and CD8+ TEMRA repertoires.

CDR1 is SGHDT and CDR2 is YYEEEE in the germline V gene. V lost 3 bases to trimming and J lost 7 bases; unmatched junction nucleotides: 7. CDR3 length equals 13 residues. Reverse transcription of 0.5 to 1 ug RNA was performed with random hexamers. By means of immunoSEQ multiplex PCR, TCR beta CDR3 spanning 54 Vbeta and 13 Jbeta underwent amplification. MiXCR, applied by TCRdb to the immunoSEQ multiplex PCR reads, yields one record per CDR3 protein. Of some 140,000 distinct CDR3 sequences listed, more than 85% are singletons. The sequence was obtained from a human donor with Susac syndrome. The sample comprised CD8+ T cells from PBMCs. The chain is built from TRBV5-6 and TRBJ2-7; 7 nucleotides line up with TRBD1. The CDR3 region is CASSSTGVNEQYF. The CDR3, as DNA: TGTGCCAGCAGCTCAACAGGGGTGAATGAGCAGTACTTC.